The entry below describes one T cell receptor beta chain. Active moderate-to-severe ophthalmopathy, Clinical Activity Score at least 3, NOSPECS at least 4, under 3 months' duration. RNA transcripts yielded amplified TCR beta CDR3 regions. HTBI primers were used for first-round RT-PCR of the TCR CDR3. TCRdb called the multiplex PCR reads again in MiXCR, with one record for every CDR3 protein. The profile covers 500,000 or so distinct CDR3 sequences, with 17% appearing a single time and approximately 15% taken by the ten largest. The CDR3 totals 17 residues. CDR1 SGHTA and CDR2 FQGNSA come from the germline V gene. After removal of 1 base from V and 3 bases from J, the junction contained 11 bases not matched to a gene. The entry originates in a study of T cells in Graves' hyperthyroidism and ophthalmopathy.

V gene TRBV7-2 combines with J gene TRBJ2-7; TRBD2 matches 8 bases. The source is a young woman with Graves' ophthalmopathy. Sequenced material: blood. In DNA, the CDR3 is TGTGCCAGCAGCTTAGGCCCCGCGGCGGGAGGCGGCTACGAGCAGTACTTC. Its protein product is CASSLGPAAGGGYEQYF.